The source of this T cell receptor (beta chain) is a study of PD-1 blockade in classical Hodgkin lymphoma. The study, taken as a whole, reports: CD4+ TCR diversity, unlike CD8+, rose significantly by C4D1.

Germline CDR1 reads LNHDA; CDR2 reads SQIVND (reference sequence). V was clipped by 7 bases and J by 3 bases; unmatched bases: 9. The length of the CDR3 is 15 residues. Time point meaning: cycle 4 day 1 (C4D1), after 6 weeks of nivolumab. The patients all showed relapse after autologous stem cell transplantation, while their brentuximab vedotin exposure varied. Repertoires were generated with immunoSEQ multiplex PCR, while TCRdb's copy carries only in-frame clones and drops some. The sample yields nearly 50,000 clones, about 80% seen once. Concerning this clone itself: Its antigen is as yet unknown.

This TCR derives from a human donor with classical Hodgkin lymphoma. The gene calls are TRBV19 and TRBJ1-5, with TRBD1 matching 7 bases. The material sequenced was peripheral blood mononuclear cells (PBMCs), taken before the fourth cycle of nivolumab. The CDR3 reads CASKQQGRNNQPQHF. DNA for the CDR3: TGTGCCAGTAAACAACAGGGGCGGAACAATCAGCCCCAGCATTTT.